The entry below gives a single T cell receptor beta chain sequence along with its context. This sample was taken from a study of T cells and Merkel cell carcinoma outcomes. V dropped 4 bases and J dropped 0 bases, with 14 bases sitting between them. The germline V gene encodes CDR1 SGHTS and CDR2 YDEGEE. CDR3 length: 15 residues. Data came from immunoSEQ multiplex PCR; TCRdb stores just in-frame clones and leaves some out. The table has around 2,300 clones, 88% seen once. This clonotype originated in a human donor with Merkel cell carcinoma. The sequenced sample consisted of tumor tissue from Merkel cell carcinoma. The rearrangement uses TRBV5-8 and TRBJ2-7, with no clear D. The CDR3 spells CASSPVRWGSYEQYF. The DNA of the CDR3 is TGTGCCAGCAGCCCGGTCCGGTGGGGCTCCTACGAGCAGTACTTC.